The 30 T cell receptor beta chains below were found in one sample sequenced in a study of blood T cell repertoires in COVID-19. Sequenced by immunoSEQ multiplex PCR; TCRdb stores in-frame clones only, minus some. The table lists around 200,000 clones, 85% to 90% of them singletons, with about 2.1% in the top ten. Sequenced: PBMCs or T cells enriched from blood (not recorded which). The receptors come from a woman in her thirties or forties with acute COVID-19.

J is TRBJ2-2 and V is TRBV6-2 or TRBV6-3; 8 bases are a match to TRBD2. The CDR3 has 15 residues. V dropped 4 bases and J dropped 8; count of bases not matched to a gene: 9. From germline, CDR1 is MNHEY and CDR2 SVGEGT. The CDR3: CASSSYPRLAGELFF. The CDR3 DNA is TGTGCCAGCAGTTCCTACCCGCGACTAGCGGGGGAGCTGTTTTTT.

The chain carries TRBV7-2 and TRBJ2-1; 7 bases align to TRBD2. V was pared by 3 bases and J by 8 bases, with 7 bases of the junction left unmatched. The CDR3 loop spans 14 amino acids. CDR1 SGHTA and CDR2 FQGNSA come from the germline V gene. The CDR3, as DNA: TGTGCCAGCAGCTTTGGACGGGGGGTTGATGAGCAGTTCTTC. This sequence encodes CASSFGRGVDEQFF.

V and J are TRBV5-1 and TRBJ2-1; 7 nucleotides match TRBD1. This CDR3 comprises 15 residues. Germline CDR1 reads SGHRS; CDR2 reads YFSETQ. V lost 2 bases to trimming and J lost 6 bases; unmatched junction nucleotides: 8. CDR3 sequence: CASSFTQGRSNEQFF. Here the CDR3 DNA reads TGCGCCAGCAGCTTCACACAGGGGCGGAGCAATGAGCAGTTCTTC.

J is TRBJ2-3 and V is TRBV7-3; 11 bases align to TRBD1. The CDR3 has 24 amino acids. CDR1 and CDR2 (germline): SGHTA, FQGTGA. The V segment lost 1 base and the J segment 5 bases; nucleotides outside the gene matches: 29. CDR3 sequence (DNA): TGTGCCAGCAGCTTAATTTTCCGGGGGAATTCAGGACAGGGGGCGACTGGTCGAGTAGATACGCAGTATTTT. The encoded protein is CASSLIFRGNSGQGATGRVDTQYF.

The chain joins TRBV7-9 to TRBJ1-6; 7 nucleotides line up with TRBD1. The V and J ends lost 6 bases and 7 bases, in that order; junction bases with no gene match: 9. Looked up from germline, CDR1 is SEHNR and CDR2 is FQNEAQ (reference sequence). The CDR3 has 15 amino acids. The CDR3 loop reads CASSRLDRVNSPLHF. The CDR3 bases are TGTGCCAGCAGTCGACTTGACAGGGTGAATTCACCCCTCCACTTT.

This sequence joins TRBV6-2 or TRBV6-3 and TRBJ1-2; weak D call: TRBD1 (6 bases). Germline-derived CDR1 and CDR2 are MNHEY and SVGEGT. The CDR3 has 14 amino acids. The V and J ends lost 6 bases and 4 bases respectively, with 15 bases between them. For the CDR3, the DNA is TGTGCCAGCAGCGGGCACAGGGCGGGCTATGGCTACACCTTC. Its translation is CASSGHRAGYGYTF.

The chain links TRBV7-9 to TRBJ2-5, with D possibly matching TRBD2 (5 bases). Germline V gives CDR1 SEHNR, CDR2 FQNEAQ (reference sequence). The CDR3 has 15 residues. V was pared by 1 base and J by 4 bases, with 13 bases between. As DNA, the CDR3 is TGTGCCAGCAGCTTAGGGGAGACTTGGCCAGAGACCCAGTACTTC. It encodes CASSLGETWPETQYF.

CDR3 DNA sequence: TGTGCCAGCAGTCATAGGAGGACTAGAGCAGATACGCAGTATTTT. Encoded protein: CASSHRRTRADTQYF. The chain links TRBV7-2 to TRBJ2-3, with 7 bases fitting TRBD2. J lost 4 bases, V lost 6 bases, and 10 bases had no gene match. Germline CDR1 is SGHTA and CDR2 is FQGNSA. This CDR3 has 15 amino acids.

The chain has TRBV5-3 and TRBJ2-6; D is possibly TRBD2 (7 bases). TRBV5-3 is filed as an ORF, its function uncertain. V shed 4 bases and J shed 4 bases, with 15 bases lying between them. The CDR3 totals 16 residues. For the CDR3, the DNA is TGTGCCAGAAGCCGCCGGGGGGCCTGGGGGGCCAACGTCCTGACTTTC. Translating gives CARSRRGAWGANVLTF.

The V call is TRBV4-2, the J call TRBJ1-5; D perhaps matches TRBD1 (5 bases). The CDR3 consists of 15 residues. Germline V gives CDR1 LGHNA, CDR2 YNFKEQ. Trimming took off 1 base at V and 5 bases at J, with 12 bases between the two ends. This chain's CDR3 is CASSQVGGDDQPQHF. CDR3 DNA sequence: TGTGCCAGCAGCCAAGTGGGGGGGGACGATCAGCCCCAGCATTTT.

The chain employs TRBV7-3 and TRBJ2-3, with a tentative D call TRBD2 (5 bases). The length of the CDR3 is 12 residues. V lost 4 bases and J 6 bases, leaving 8 bases between the germline ends. The V gene's germline CDR1 is SGHTA and CDR2 FQGTGA. The CDR3 spells CASSSTGDTQYF. Written as DNA, the CDR3 is TGTGCCAGCAGCTCGACGGGGGATACGCAGTATTTT.

The chain carries TRBV4-3 and TRBJ1-3; the D gene is possibly TRBD1 (5 bases). There are 16 residues in the CDR3. CDR1 is LGHNA and CDR2 is YSLEER in the germline V gene. The V gene lost 0 bases and the J gene lost 4 bases, with 13 bases spanning the gap. The CDR3 nucleotides read TGCGCCAGCAGCCAAGATCTCGCAGGGCGGGGAAACACCATATATTTT. It encodes CASSQDLAGRGNTIYF.

This clone has a handful of counts. The chain couples TRBV11-2 to TRBJ2-5, with unresolved D. This CDR3 region has 17 residues. The V and J ends lost 1 base and 5 bases respectively, with 20 bases between them. Per germline, CDR1 SGHAT and CDR2 FQNNGV. Here the CDR3 DNA reads TGTGCCAGCAGCTTAGGGGTCAGCGCTACTTTTCAGGAGACCCAGTACTTC. This encodes CASSLGVSATFQETQYF.

This chain joins TRBV28 and TRBJ1-4; 10 bases map to TRBD1. V lost 5 bases to trimming and J lost 1 base; unmatched junction nucleotides: 7. The CDR3 extends over 17 amino acids. Germline CDR1 and CDR2: MDHEN and SYDVKM. CDR3 sequence reads: CASSLTGQGLTNEKLFF. CDR3 bases: TGTGCCAGCAGTCTAACGGGACAGGGGTTAACTAATGAAAAACTGTTTTTT. The entire variable domain, with the rest obtained from reference TRBV28 and TRBJ1-4, is as follows: DVKVTQSSRYLVKRTGEKVFLECVQDMDHENMFWYRQDPGLGLRLIYFSYDVKMKEKGDIPEGYSVSREKKERFSLILESASTNQTSMYLCASSLTGQGLTNEKLFFGSGTQLSVL.

The chain uses TRBV6-6 and TRBJ1-6; 7 positions match TRBD1. From germline, CDR1 is MNHNY and CDR2 SVGAGI (reference sequence). This CDR3 is 14 amino acids long. Trimming took 4 bases from V and 9 from J; bases not matched to a gene: 6. The CDR3 is CASSSDRVSSPLHF. For the CDR3, the DNA is TGTGCCAGCAGTTCCGACAGGGTATCTTCACCCCTCCACTTT.

In its sample, this clone was seen once. V gene TRBV10-3 combines with J gene TRBJ2-5, with a possible D match to TRBD2 (6 bases). The germline V and J ends were trimmed by 6 bases and 5 bases, with 19 bases remaining between them. CDR3 length equals 15 residues. Per germline, CDR1 ENHRY and CDR2 SYGVKD. The CDR3 nucleotides read TGTGCCATCAGACCCGGGACTCCGGTGGGGGAGACCCAGTACTTC. Residues: CAIRPGTPVGETQYF.

The chain has TRBV5-5 and TRBJ2-7, with 13 bases fitting TRBD2. CDR3 length: 19 residues. The germline V gene has CDR1 SGHKS and CDR2 YYEKEE (reference sequence). V dropped 6 bases and J dropped 3; count of bases not matched to a gene: 18. As DNA, the CDR3 is TGTGCCAGCAACGGAGGCGAGACTAGCGGGGGGACTTTAATCTACGAGCAGTACTTC. Protein: CASNGGETSGGTLIYEQYF. The full variable domain, in which reference TRBV5-5 and TRBJ2-7 provide the parts outside the CDR3, is DAGVTQSPTHLIKTRGQQVTLRCSPISGHKSVSWYQQVLGQGPQFIFQYYEKEERGRGNFPDRFSARQFPNYSSELNVNALLLGDSALYLCASNGGETSGGTLIYEQYFGPGTRLTVT.

This sequence joins TRBV11-2 and TRBJ2-5; 14 bases line up with TRBD2. After removal of 6 bases from V and 2 bases from J, the junction contained 8 bases not matched to a gene. The germline V gene has CDR1 SGHAT and CDR2 FQNNGV. This CDR3 has 17 amino acids. This CDR3 reads CASRHGLAGGNQETQYF. CDR3 DNA sequence: TGTGCCAGCAGGCATGGACTAGCGGGGGGTAATCAAGAGACCCAGTACTTC. Complete variable domain (other parts from reference TRBV11-2 and TRBJ2-5): EAGVAQSPRYKIIEKRQSVAFWCNPISGHATLYWYQQILGQGPKLLIQFQNNGVVDDSQLPKDRFSAERLKGVDSTLKIQPAKLEDSAVYLCASRHGLAGGNQETQYFGPGTRLLVL.

The chain is built from TRBV7-2 and TRBJ2-1, with 11 bases that match TRBD1. The junction had 9 bases not matched to a gene; V was cut back by 5 bases and J by 9 bases. Per germline, CDR1 SGHTA and CDR2 FQGNSA. The CDR3 totals 15 residues. The CDR3 reads CASSRDRGSFGEQFF. The DNA for the CDR3 is TGTGCCAGCAGCCGGGACAGGGGGTCTTTTGGTGAGCAGTTCTTC. The whole variable domain, filled in from reference TRBV7-2 and TRBJ2-1, reads GAGVSQSPSNKVTEKGKDVELRCDPISGHTALYWYRQSLGQGLEFLIYFQGNSAPDKSGLPSDRFSAERTGGSVSTLTIQRTQQEDSAVYLCASSRDRGSFGEQFFGPGTRLTVL.

J is TRBJ2-7 and V is TRBV7-6; 8 bases line up with TRBD1. There are 15 residues in the CDR3. Germline V CDR1 and CDR2: SGHVS, FNYEAQ. V shed 2 bases and J 0 bases; nucleotides not matched to a gene: 3. The DNA of the CDR3 is TGTGCCAGCAGCTTAAGGACAGGGCCCTCCTACGAGCAGTACTTC. This gives the protein CASSLRTGPSYEQYF.

The V gene is TRBV21-1, the J gene TRBJ1-6; the table names TRBD1, a call not compared with the DNA. TRBV21-1 corresponds to a pseudogene. This CDR3 is built from 17 residues. For the CDR3, the DNA is TGTGCCAGCAGCCCTCGCCTCCTCAGCTCCTATAATTCACCCCTCCACTTT. Its translation: CASSPRLLSSYNSPLHF.

This clone was counted a few times. V gene TRBV29-1 combines with J gene TRBJ2-7, with 7 bases fitting TRBD1. CDR1 and CDR2 (germline): SQVTM, ANQGSEA. This CDR3 contains 12 residues. J was trimmed by 5 bases and V by 7 bases; bases with no gene match: 8. This CDR3 is CSAQITGDEQYF. For the CDR3, the DNA is TGCAGCGCACAGATAACAGGGGACGAGCAGTACTTC.

The rearrangement links TRBV7-9 to TRBJ1-4; the D gene is possibly TRBD1 (6 bases). Trimming pared 2 bases from V and 4 bases from J, leaving 17 bases between. The CDR3 is 17 amino acids. Germline V gene lookup returns CDR1 SEHNR and CDR2 FQNEAQ (reference sequence). CDR3: CASSLQLMGRGNEKLFF. CDR3 sequence (DNA): TGTGCCAGCAGCTTACAGTTGATGGGCAGGGGTAATGAAAAACTGTTTTTT.

The chain joins TRBV28 to TRBJ2-7; tentatively, D is TRBD2 (6 bases). CDR3 length equals 14 residues. The ends were cut back, 1 base at V and 4 bases at J, with 11 bases in the middle. Germline loops: CDR1 MDHEN, CDR2 SYDVKM. CDR3 sequence reads: CASSLYGGRYEQYF. The DNA of the CDR3 is TGTGCCAGCAGTTTATACGGGGGACGGTACGAGCAGTACTTC.

The chain carries TRBV5-1 and TRBJ2-3; the match to TRBD2 covers 7 bases. V lost 4 bases and J lost 0; bases outside the gene matches: 5. Germline CDR1 and CDR2: SGHRS and YFSETQ. The CDR3 loop spans 15 amino acids. In DNA form, the CDR3 reads TGCGCCAGCAGCGCGCGGGGGTATAGCACAGATACGCAGTATTTT. This sequence encodes CASSARGYSTDTQYF.

V is TRBV18 and J is TRBJ2-2; D not resolved. CDR1 and CDR2 from the germline V gene are KGHSH and LQKENI. This CDR3 comprises 15 residues. The V end was cut by 6 bases, the J end by 0 bases, with 11 bases between. The DNA for the CDR3 is TGTGCCAGCTCCCAGTCCCAGGCGAACACCGGGGAGCTGTTTTTT. Its protein product is CASSQSQANTGELFF.

Only one count was recorded for this clone. This rearrangement joins TRBV2 to TRBJ2-7; D remains unclear. The CDR3 runs 13 residues. V lost 3 bases, J lost 0 bases, and 6 bases lay in between. The germline V gene encodes CDR1 SNHLY and CDR2 FYNNEI. This CDR3 is CASSDPGSYEQYF. In DNA form, the CDR3 reads TGTGCCAGCAGTGATCCAGGCTCCTACGAGCAGTACTTC.

The chain carries TRBV6-2 or TRBV6-3 and TRBJ1-6; 7 nucleotides agree with TRBD1. The length of the CDR3 is 17 residues. Germline V gene data show CDR1 as MNHEY and CDR2 as SVGEGT. V dropped 6 bases and J dropped 4; count of bases not matched to a gene: 12. The CDR3 protein is CASSRDTGTVYNSPLHF. In nucleotides, the CDR3 is TGTGCCAGCAGCCGCGACACTGGGACAGTTTATAATTCACCCCTCCACTTT.

This chain connects TRBV5-5 to TRBJ2-3, with 12 bases aligning to TRBD2. Trimming took 2 bases from V and 5 from J; bases not matched to a gene: 9. The germline gives CDR1 SGHKS, CDR2 YYEKEE (reference sequence). The CDR3 has 17 amino acids. The CDR3 loop is CASSLFSSGRALDTQYF. CDR3 in DNA: TGTGCCAGCAGCTTATTCTCTAGCGGGAGGGCCCTAGATACGCAGTATTTT.

The V and J genes are TRBV3-1 (or the pseudogene TRBV3-2) and TRBJ2-2, with 8 bases matching TRBD2. The junction had 9 bases not matched to a gene; V was cut back by 0 bases and J by 0 bases. CDR3 length equals 19 residues. The germline V gene encodes CDR1 LGHDT and CDR2 YNNKEL (reference sequence). The CDR3 loop is CASSQDWGGGRSNTGELFF. The CDR3 nucleotides read TGTGCCAGCAGCCAAGACTGGGGTGGCGGGAGGTCGAACACCGGGGAGCTGTTTTTT.